A single sample gave rise to the 32 T cell receptor beta chains below, sequenced in a study of human T cells and chemical hapten exposure listed by TCRdb under 2021. Reading the label with the study, this specimen's time point is: pre-sensitization, week 0. Reading the label with the study, this specimen's treatment or condition is: therapeutic diphenylcyclopropenone sensitization with weekly scalp DPC. The library was produced with RACE. Data came from a NextSeq 500. TCRdb handled the public reads itself, with Q25 trimming in fastp and clone calling in MiXCR, and kept productive beta chains. One record per CDR3 amino acid sequence lists the most common genes and DNA. This sample has about 68,000 distinct CDR3 sequences in its table, and 9.5% to 13% of those were observed once. The top ten constitute 4.5% to 6.5% of the sample. The source material was whole blood, sampled in connection with sensitization to the hapten diphenylcyclopropenone (DPC). The receptors were sampled from a woman in her 50s with alopecia areata. Some clones in this sample may be carry-over from other donors' samples.

V gene TRBV7-8 combines with J gene TRBJ2-7, with a weak D call TRBD2 (5 bases). The V end lost 1 base, the J end lost 5 bases, and 9 bases lay between the germline ends. This CDR3 spans 13 amino acids. Germline V gene lookup returns CDR1 SGHVS and CDR2 FQNEAQ. This chain's CDR3 is CASSLGRRDEQYF. CDR3 nucleotide sequence: TGTGCCAGCAGCTTAGGCCGGCGGGACGAGCAGTACTTC. The full variable domain, with the rest looked up from reference TRBV7-8 and TRBJ2-7, is GAGVSQSPRYKVAKRGQDVALRCDPISGHVSLFWYQQALGQGPEFLTYFQNEAQLDKSGLPSDRFFAERPEGSVSTLKIQRTQQEDSAVYLCASSLGRRDEQYFGPGTRLTVT.

CDR3 sequence (DNA): TGTGCCAGCAGCCAAGAGGTGGGATGGGATACGCAGTATTTT. Protein: CASSQEVGWDTQYF. This chain uses TRBV14 with TRBJ2-3, with D unresolved. This CDR3 contains 14 residues. With 0 bases removed from V and 6 bases from J, the gap between germline ends came to 10 bases. Germline loops: CDR1 SGHDN, CDR2 FVKESK.

This clonotype was observed at least ten times. The V call is TRBV7-6, the J call TRBJ2-1; D remains unclear. V was trimmed by 5 bases and J by 6 bases, leaving 14 bases between them. This CDR3 region has 14 residues. The V gene's germline CDR1 is SGHVS and CDR2 FNYEAQ. In DNA, the CDR3 is TGTGCCAGCAGCCGAATACCCCGCCCCAATGAGCAGTTCTTC. Translating it yields CASSRIPRPNEQFF.

This clonotype was counted many times. V gene TRBV7-3 combines with J gene TRBJ2-1, with D perhaps matching TRBD2 (5 bases). Per germline, CDR1 SGHTA and CDR2 FQGTGA. V lost 6 bases and J 2 bases, leaving 11 bases between the germline ends. CDR3 length: 14 amino acids. The CDR3 nucleotides are TGTGCCAGCAGTCCCGGACTTGCCTACAATGAGCAGTTCTTC. Amino acid sequence: CASSPGLAYNEQFF.

This clonotype was seen many times. The V and J genes are TRBV6-2 or TRBV6-3 and TRBJ2-4; D ambiguous. V lost 5 bases, J lost 3 bases, and 11 bases lay in between. CDR3 length equals 14 residues. The germline V gene has CDR1 MNHEY and CDR2 SVGEGT. The CDR3 DNA reads as TGTGCCAGCAGTCCCTCCCGGCTCAAAAACATTCAGTACTTC. It encodes CASSPSRLKNIQYF.

This clonotype showed up many times. The V call is TRBV9, the J call TRBJ2-3, with TRBD2 matching 9 bases. CDR1 is SGDLS, CDR2 YYNGEE, per germline. J lost 4 bases, V lost 1 base, and 16 bases had no gene match. The CDR3 has 19 residues. This CDR3 is CASSVRPSLVAGVPDTQYF. CDR3 DNA sequence: TGTGCCAGCAGCGTACGACCTTCCTTGGTAGCGGGAGTACCAGATACGCAGTATTTT.

In its sample, this clonotype was seen many times. The chain links TRBV6-2 or TRBV6-3 to TRBJ2-2; 8 nucleotides line up with TRBD2. Trimming cost V 5 bases and J 7 bases; bases outside gene matches: 12. Germline V CDR1 and CDR2: MNHEY, SVGEGT. The CDR3 runs to 16 residues. CDR3 sequence: CASSPSLGGAIGELFF. As DNA, the CDR3 is TGTGCCAGCAGTCCCTCTCTCGGGGGGGCTATCGGGGAGCTGTTTTTT.

This clonotype appeared a few times. The chain carries TRBV28 and TRBJ1-4; tentatively, D is TRBD1 (6 bases). Germline V CDR1 and CDR2: MDHEN, SYDVKM. This CDR3 has 15 amino acids. Trimming took off 5 bases at V and 6 bases at J, with 16 bases between the two ends. The CDR3 nucleotides are TGTGCCAGCAGTCTATACAGGGATGTAGATGAAAAACTGTTTTTT. It specifies CASSLYRDVDEKLFF.

The chain joins TRBV9 to TRBJ1-6, with D perhaps matching TRBD1 (6 bases). The germline V and J ends were trimmed by 3 bases and 6 bases, with 13 bases remaining between them. The CDR3 extends over 15 amino acids. CDR1 is SGDLS and CDR2 is YYNGEE in the germline V gene. The DNA of the CDR3 is TGTGCCAGCAGCGGACAGGTCGGGGGTAATTCACCCCTCCACTTT. As protein: CASSGQVGGNSPLHF.

The table lists this clonotype with many counts. This chain connects TRBV6-2 or TRBV6-3 to TRBJ1-1, with D hard to call. Germline CDR1 reads MNHEY; CDR2 reads SVGEGT. The CDR3 loop spans 13 amino acids. The V and J ends lost 10 bases and 1 base respectively, with 13 bases between them. The CDR3 protein is CATKPRENTEAFF. The DNA for the CDR3 is TGTGCCACCAAACCGAGGGAGAACACTGAAGCTTTCTTT.

The chain combines TRBV20-1 with TRBJ1-3; perhaps TRBD1 as D (5 bases). V gave up 3 bases and J gave up 2 bases, with 8 bases separating them. This CDR3 region has 13 residues. The germline CDR1 and CDR2 sequences are DFQATT and SNEGSKA (reference sequence). Here the CDR3 reads CSASGAAGNTIYF. In DNA, the CDR3 is TGCAGTGCTAGCGGGGCGGCTGGAAACACCATATATTTT.

This clonotype was detected ten times or more. CDR3 DNA: TGCGCCAGCAGCCAAGAAGGGCGGGGAACCCAAGAGACCCAGTACTTC. The encoded protein is CASSQEGRGTQETQYF. The chain uses TRBV4-3 and TRBJ2-5; weak D call: TRBD2 (6 bases). Germline V lookup: CDR1 LGHNA, CDR2 YSLEER. The length of the CDR3 is 16 residues. V was pared by 0 bases and J by 1 base, with 12 bases between.

This sequence joins TRBV30 and TRBJ1-5, with 7 bases lining up with TRBD1. The CDR3 is 14 residues long. The trim removed 5 bases at V and 4 bases at J, leaving 8 bases unmatched. Per the germline V gene, CDR1 is GTSNPN and CDR2 is SVGIG (reference sequence). The CDR3 DNA reads as TGTGCCTGGGCGTTCGACAGGGTAAATCAGCCCCAGCATTTT. Its protein product is CAWAFDRVNQPQHF. Using reference TRBV30 and TRBJ1-5 for the parts outside the CDR3, the full variable domain is SQTIHQWPATLVQPVGSPLSLECTVEGTSNPNLYWYRQAAGRGLQLLFYSVGIGQISSEVPQNLSASRPQDRQFILSSKKLLLSDSGFYLCAWAFDRVNQPQHFGDGTRLSIL.

V is TRBV7-3 and J is TRBJ1-2; D is perhaps TRBD1 (5 bases). V was clipped by 1 base and J by 4 bases, with 10 bases between them. This CDR3 is 14 amino acids long. Germline lookup yields CDR1 SGHTA and CDR2 FQGTGA. CDR3 loop: CASSLIRDGYGYTF. CDR3 DNA sequence: TGTGCCAGCAGCTTAATCAGGGACGGCTATGGCTACACCTTC.

This clonotype occurred a few times. The chain is built from TRBV28 and TRBJ2-4, with unresolved D. V was clipped by 5 bases and J by 16 bases, with 6 bases between them. The germline gives CDR1 MDHEN, CDR2 SYDVKM. CDR3 length: 8 amino acids. This chain's CDR3 is CASSVGYF. The CDR3 DNA is TGTGCCAGCAGTGTTGGATACTTC.

The J gene is TRBJ1-6, the V gene TRBV6-5; weak D call: TRBD1 (6 bases). CDR1 is MNHEY, CDR2 SVGAGI, per germline. The CDR3 covers 16 residues. V lost 6 bases to trimming and J lost 0 bases, with 12 bases between them. The CDR3, as DNA: TGTGCCAGCAGCTCTGACAGGAGCTCCTATAATTCACCCCTCCACTTT. It yields the protein CASSSDRSSYNSPLHF.

There are many counts of this clonotype. The J gene is TRBJ1-5, the V gene TRBV6-2 or TRBV6-3, with 7 bases lining up with TRBD1. After removal of 6 bases from V and 5 bases from J, the junction contained 7 bases not matched to a gene. CDR1 is MNHEY, CDR2 SVGEGT, per germline. The CDR3 consists of 14 residues. The CDR3 loop is CASSDRDDYQPQHF. The CDR3 DNA is TGTGCCAGCAGCGACAGGGACGACTATCAGCCCCAGCATTTT.

The CDR3 loop is CASSYSKRGPDTDTQYF. In DNA form, the CDR3 reads TGTGCCAGCAGTTACTCGAAGAGAGGGCCTGACACAGATACGCAGTATTTT. The chain recombines TRBV6-6 with TRBJ2-3; TRBD2 is a possible D gene (5 bases). This CDR3 has 17 residues. CDR1 is MNHNY and CDR2 is SVGAGI in the germline V gene (reference sequence). Trimming removed 0 bases at V and 2 bases at J, with 15 bases between.

The table lists this clonotype with many counts. The chain uses TRBV11-2 and TRBJ1-6; D uncertain. V was cut by 5 bases and J by 7 bases, with 6 bases left in between. The germline gives CDR1 SGHAT, CDR2 FQNNGV. The length of the CDR3 is 12 residues. Here the CDR3 reads CASSRQNSPLHF. The DNA for the CDR3 is TGTGCCAGCAGCCGCCAAAATTCACCCCTCCACTTT.

Many counts were recorded for this clonotype. The gene calls are TRBV6-2 or TRBV6-3 and TRBJ1-5; the D is unclear. The germline V gene has CDR1 MNHEY and CDR2 SVGEGT. The CDR3 has 17 residues. The V end was cut by 7 bases, the J end by 0 bases, with 19 bases between. The CDR3 region has the DNA TGTGCCAGCACTTATGGACCGGCCCGCCATAGCAATCAGCCCCAGCATTTT. Protein: CASTYGPARHSNQPQHF.

This clonotype has a handful of counts. The chain uses TRBV9 and TRBJ1-3; 11 nucleotides match TRBD1. The CDR3 runs to 16 residues. With 4 bases clipped from V and 3 bases from J, the junction kept 6 bases outside the gene matches. CDR1 and CDR2 (germline): SGDLS, YYNGEE. The CDR3 sequence is CASSPGQGGVGNTIYF. The DNA of the CDR3 is TGTGCCAGCAGCCCGGGACAGGGGGGAGTTGGAAACACCATATATTTT.

This clonotype was counted at least ten times. The V call is TRBV7-9, the J call TRBJ2-2; D might be TRBD1 (5 bases). CDR1 is SEHNR and CDR2 is FQNEAQ in the germline V gene (reference sequence). Trimming left V 5 bases short and J 5 bases short, with 9 bases between. CDR3 size: 13 residues. The CDR3 sequence is CASSLTGTGELFF. The CDR3, as DNA: TGTGCCAGCAGCCTTACAGGAACCGGGGAGCTGTTTTTT. The variable domain in full, completed from reference TRBV7-9 and TRBJ2-2, reads DTGVSQNPRHKITKRGQNVTFRCDPISEHNRLYWYRQTLGQGPEFLTYFQNEAQLEKSRLLSDRFSAERPKGSFSTLEIQRTEQGDSAMYLCASSLTGTGELFFGEGSRLTVL.

The sample holds a few counts of this clonotype. The chain combines TRBV27 with TRBJ2-7; 9 bases align to TRBD1. V shed 3 bases and J 0 bases; nucleotides not matched to a gene: 15. This CDR3 region has 19 residues. The germline CDR1 and CDR2 sequences are MNHEY and SMNVEV (reference sequence). This chain's CDR3 is CASSFRTGEGTFFSYEQYF. The CDR3 region has the DNA TGTGCCAGCAGTTTCCGGACAGGGGAGGGGACATTCTTCTCCTACGAGCAGTACTTC.

This clonotype was detected many times. J is TRBJ2-3 and V is TRBV7-3, with D possibly matching TRBD2 (5 bases). The CDR3 spans 13 residues. Germline CDR1 is SGHTA and CDR2 is FQGTGA. The V and J ends lost 8 bases and 0 bases respectively, with 9 bases between them. The CDR3 reads CASGSRSTDTQYF. As DNA, the CDR3 is TGTGCCAGCGGGAGTCGAAGCACAGATACGCAGTATTTT.

This clonotype was counted ten times or more. The V gene is TRBV10-3, the J gene TRBJ2-7, with no clear D. This CDR3 has 11 residues. CDR1 ENHRY and CDR2 SYGVKD come from the germline V gene. V shed 9 bases and J shed 4 bases, with 10 bases lying between them. This CDR3 reads CAIGPEYEQYF. In DNA, the CDR3 is TGTGCCATTGGCCCTGAATACGAGCAGTACTTC.

This clonotype was recorded many times. The genes are TRBV7-9 and TRBJ1-2; tentative D call: TRBD1 (5 bases). The CDR3 totals 15 residues. V lost 0 bases and J lost 4, with 12 bases in between. The germline V gene encodes CDR1 SEHNR and CDR2 FQNEAQ (reference sequence). Here the CDR3 reads CASSLAQGVSYGYTF. CDR3 in DNA: TGTGCCAGCAGCTTAGCGCAGGGAGTGAGCTATGGCTACACCTTC.

The table lists this clonotype with a few counts. The V and J genes are TRBV7-6 and TRBJ1-4; no clear D gene. V was trimmed by 5 bases and J by 4 bases, leaving 14 bases between them. Germline V gives CDR1 SGHVS, CDR2 FNYEAQ. The CDR3 runs to 15 residues. The CDR3 loop is CASSRADRLNEKLFF. The CDR3, as DNA: TGTGCCAGCAGCCGTGCCGATAGGCTTAATGAAAAACTGTTTTTT. The full variable domain, completed using reference TRBV7-6 and TRBJ1-4, is GAGVSQSPRYKVTKRGQDVALRCDPISGHVSLYWYRQALGQGPEFLTYFNYEAQQDKSGLPNDRFSAERPEGSISTLTIQRTEQRDSAMYRCASSRADRLNEKLFFGSGTQLSVL.

The chain couples TRBV12-5 to TRBJ2-1; D is perhaps TRBD1 or TRBD2 (5 bases each). The germline V gene encodes CDR1 LGHNT and CDR2 FRNRAP. The CDR3 is made up of 15 amino acids. The V end lost 0 bases, the J end lost 4 bases, and 10 bases lay between the germline ends. This CDR3 is CASGLVRREYNEQFF. The CDR3 nucleotides read TGTGCTAGTGGTTTGGTACGCAGGGAGTACAATGAGCAGTTCTTC.

This clonotype was observed many times. V and J are TRBV6-2 or TRBV6-3 and TRBJ2-7, with D perhaps matching TRBD2 (6 bases). The CDR3 extends over 14 amino acids. CDR1 and CDR2 (germline): MNHEY, SVGEGT. V was shortened by 0 bases and J by 4 bases, with 10 bases between the two germline ends. CDR3 nucleotide sequence: TGTGCCAGCAGTTACTCAACCGGAGGGTACGAGCAGTACTTC. Its translation is CASSYSTGGYEQYF.

The chain couples TRBV11-2 to TRBJ2-7; no clear D. The CDR3 is 14 residues long. CDR1 and CDR2 from the germline V gene are SGHAT and FQNNGV. The germline V and J ends were trimmed by 1 base and 0 bases, with 7 bases remaining between them. CDR3 nucleotide sequence: TGTGCCAGCAGCTTAGGTCAGCTCTCCTACGAGCAGTACTTC. It encodes CASSLGQLSYEQYF.

This clonotype has only a few counts. The CDR3 DNA follows: TGTGCCAGCAGTCCCCGACTAGCGGGAGGATTGGAGACCCAGTACTTC. Translating it yields CASSPRLAGGLETQYF. The gene calls are TRBV27 and TRBJ2-5; 13 bases fit TRBD2. Germline CDR1 MNHEY, CDR2 SMNVEV (reference sequence). V dropped 5 bases and J dropped 5; count of bases not matched to a gene: 8. The CDR3 covers 16 residues.

This clonotype showed up many times. The chain recombines TRBV6-2 or TRBV6-3 with TRBJ2-6, with D possibly matching TRBD1 (5 bases). This CDR3 is built from 17 residues. Germline V CDR1 and CDR2: MNHEY, SVGEGT. V dropped 5 bases and J dropped 0 bases, with 14 bases sitting between them. The CDR3 is CASSRLTVLSGANVLTF. In nucleotides, the CDR3 is TGTGCCAGCAGTAGACTGACAGTTCTCTCTGGGGCCAACGTCCTGACTTTC.